This is a list of T cell receptor beta chains from one sample in a study of blood T cell repertoires in COVID-19. TCRdb's table, derived via immunoSEQ multiplex PCR, lists solely in-frame clones and lacks some. The sample shows about 270,000 clones, 88% of them seen only once. The specimen sequenced was peripheral blood. These receptors were collected from a man aged 55-75 years who had recovered from COVID-19. Both conserved end residues are part of each CDR3. The order of the fields is clone size, J gene, V gene, D gene, CDR3 DNA, CDR3 protein. The D gene is left open where the match is weak. Part of the rows lack a size; the others show once, few, many or a class for expanded clones.

>.|TRBJ1-2|TRBV3-1/TRBV3-2|.
TGTGCCAGCAGCCTTGGACTGAGGGGCTACACCTTC
CASSLGLRGYTF
>.|TRBJ2-1|TRBV5-1|.
TGCGCCAGCAGCTTGGTTCCGGGGAAGGAGAATGAGCAGTTCTTC
CASSLVPGKENEQFF
>.|TRBJ2-5|TRBV2|TRBD1
TGTGCCAGCAGACTCCGAAACAACAGGGGGCGCGTGGAAGAGACCCAGTACTTC
CASRLRNNRGRVEETQYF
>.|TRBJ1-5|TRBV6-5|.
TGTGCCAGCAGTTACAGGGGTGGCAATCAGCCCCAGCATTTT
CASSYRGGNQPQHF
>.|TRBJ2-1|TRBV10-3|TRBD2
TGTGCCATCAGTGAGTCGGGACTAGGAAACAATGAGCAGTTCTTC
CAISESGLGNNEQFF
>.|TRBJ1-2|TRBV5-1|.
TGCGCCACCTCGCGGGGGATTAATAACTATGGCTACACCTTC
CATSRGINNYGYTF
>.|TRBJ2-4|TRBV5-1|TRBD2
TGCGCCAGCCCATCTGGGACTAGCGTTATTCAGTACTTC
CASPSGTSVIQYF
>.|TRBJ1-6|TRBV19|.
TGTGCCAGTAGTCGGGGTGCGGGGAGCTCCTATAATTCACCCCTCCACTTT
CASSRGAGSSYNSPLHF
>once|TRBJ2-2|TRBV5-1|TRBD2
TGCGCCAGCAGCCTGCGGCTAGCGGGGGCCGGGACCGGGGAGCTGTTTTTT
CASSLRLAGAGTGELFF
>.|TRBJ2-1|TRBV4-2|.
TGTGCCAGCAGCCAAGGCTTCGGTATTGATGAGCAGTTCTTC
CASSQGFGIDEQFF
>.|TRBJ2-1|TRBV5-1|TRBD2
TGCGCCAGCAGCCCGGTAGCGGGGGCTCGAGAGCAGTTCTTC
CASSPVAGAREQFF
>.|TRBJ1-2|TRBV2|TRBD1
TGTGCCAGCAGTCTAGGACAGGTCTATGGCTACACCTTC
CASSLGQVYGYTF
>.|TRBJ1-6|TRBV27|TRBD1
TGTGCCAGCATGGGGGACAGGGGGCCAAGCTCCTATAATTCACCCCTCCACTTT
CASMGDRGPSSYNSPLHF
>.|TRBJ1-4|TRBV9|.
TGTGCCAGCAGCGTAGGGGCTGCAACTAATGAAAAACTGTTTTTT
CASSVGAATNEKLFF
>.|TRBJ1-5|TRBV6-5|.
TGTGCCAGCACCCGGGGGAATCAGCCCCAGCATTTT
CASTRGNQPQHF
>few|TRBJ2-5|TRBV10-2|TRBD2
TGCGCCAGCAGGGGACCTAGCGGGGGGCCGGGGGAGACCCAGTACTTC
CASRGPSGGPGETQYF
>.|TRBJ2-7|TRBV3-1/TRBV3-2|TRBD1
TGTGCCAGCAGCCAACCTGGGACAGGGGCCAACTTC
CASSQPGTGANF
>.|TRBJ2-6|TRBV7-3|TRBD1
TGTGCCAGCAGCTTAACTGCGACAGGGGCTGGGGCCAACGTCCTGACTTTC
CASSLTATGAGANVLTF
>.|TRBJ2-6|TRBV7-3|.
TGTGCCAGCAGCTTAGATAGATCTGGGGCCAACGTCCTGACTTTC
CASSLDRSGANVLTF
>.|TRBJ2-3|TRBV9|TRBD2
TGTGCCAGCAGCTTCCGGACTAGCGGGGGTATAGATACGCAGTATTTT
CASSFRTSGGIDTQYF
>.|TRBJ2-7|TRBV11-2|TRBD2
TGTGCCAGCAGCTTCCGCCCCTCACTAGCGGGGCTCTCCTACGAGCAGTACTTC
CASSFRPSLAGLSYEQYF
>.|TRBJ2-1|TRBV7-3|TRBD2
TGTGCCAGTTCGACTCCCACGGGACTAGCGGGGGGGAATGAGCAGTTCTTC
CASSTPTGLAGGNEQFF
>.|TRBJ2-7|TRBV19|TRBD2
TGTGCCAGTTCCACGGGGGGGATTCCCTACGAGCAGTACTTC
CASSTGGIPYEQYF
>once|TRBJ2-6|TRBV7-6|TRBD1
TGTGCCAGCAGCTTAATCCCCGGGACAGGGAGCTCTGGGGCCAACGTCCTGACTTTC
CASSLIPGTGSSGANVLTF
>.|TRBJ1-1|TRBV21-1|.
TGTGCCAGCAGCAAAGGGGGAAGGCTTGGTAACAGGGTCACTGAAGCTTTCTTT
CASSKGGRLGNRVTEAFF
>.|TRBJ2-7|TRBV2|TRBD1
TGTGCCAGCAGTTTGGACAGGGCGAACTCCTACGAGCAGTACTTC
CASSLDRANSYEQYF
>few|TRBJ2-3|TRBV24-1|.
TGTGCCACCAGTGATCCTAGACAGACCACAGATACGCAGTATTTT
CATSDPRQTTDTQYF